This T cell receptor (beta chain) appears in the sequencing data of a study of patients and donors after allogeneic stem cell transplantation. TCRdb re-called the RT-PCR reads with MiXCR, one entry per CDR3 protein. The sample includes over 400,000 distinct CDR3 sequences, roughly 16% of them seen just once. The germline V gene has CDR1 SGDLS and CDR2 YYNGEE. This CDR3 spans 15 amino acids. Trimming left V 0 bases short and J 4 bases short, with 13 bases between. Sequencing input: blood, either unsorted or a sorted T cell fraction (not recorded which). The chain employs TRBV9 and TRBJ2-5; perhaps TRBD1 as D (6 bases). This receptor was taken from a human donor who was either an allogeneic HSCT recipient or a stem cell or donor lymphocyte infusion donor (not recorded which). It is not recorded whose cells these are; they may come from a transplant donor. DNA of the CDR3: TGTGCCAGCAGCGTAGCCGGGCAGGGGAGAGAGACCCAGTACTTC. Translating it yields CASSVAGQGRETQYF.